These T cell receptor beta chains were read from a single sample in a study of HIV-infected patients and healthy controls. TCRdb recomputed calls from the 5' RACE reads with MiXCR, one row per CDR3 protein. The sample consists of about 5,000 distinct CDR3 sequences, 20% of them appearing once. The source was blood, collected during antiretroviral therapy. These receptors were taken from an adult with HIV infection. Each CDR3 is given with its conserved first and last residue. The order of the fields is J gene, V gene, CDR3 length, clone size, D gene, CDR3 protein, CDR3 DNA. A D gene is named only where the DNA matches it firmly. Some rows have no size entry. The others give once, few or many, or a class for an expanded clone.

TRBJ2-3,TRBV5-4,16,few,.,CASSLGGKSSTDTQYF,TGTGCCAGCAGCTTGGGGGGTAAATCTAGCACAGATACGCAGTATTTT
TRBJ2-1,TRBV15,16,.,TRBD1,CATSSLRGLDDNEQFF,TGTGCCACCAGCAGTTTAAGGGGGCTCGACGACAATGAGCAGTTCTTC
TRBJ2-7,TRBV4-1,15,medium-sized,TRBD2,CSSSPGRDYTYEQYF,TGCTCCAGCAGCCCGGGCCGGGACTATACCTACGAGCAGTACTTC
TRBJ2-1,TRBV4-1,13,medium-sized,.,CASSPTRYNEQFF,TGCGCCAGCAGCCCAACTAGATACAATGAGCAGTTCTTC
TRBJ2-1,TRBV9,14,.,.,CASMPDNYYNEQFF,TGTGCCAGCATGCCGGACAATTATTACAATGAGCAGTTCTTC
TRBJ1-1,TRBV4-1,18,medium-sized,TRBD1,CASSHWVGQGEVDTEAFF,TGCGCCAGCAGCCACTGGGTGGGACAGGGGGAAGTTGACACTGAAGCTTTCTTT
TRBJ2-7,TRBV5-6,15,.,TRBD1,CASSPGGTGGAEQYF,TGTGCCAGCAGCCCAGGCGGGACAGGTGGAGCCGAGCAGTACTTC
TRBJ1-5,TRBV6-1,13,medium-sized,.,CAILRVANQPQHF,TGTGCCATACTGCGTGTGGCCAATCAGCCCCAGCATTTT
TRBJ1-2,TRBV7-3,13,.,TRBD1,CASSQTGDGGYTF,TGTGCCAGCAGCCAGACAGGGGATGGTGGCTACACCTTC
TRBJ1-2,TRBV28,15,large,TRBD1,CASSGVGQGLQGYTF,TGTGCCAGCAGTGGGGTCGGACAGGGGCTTCAAGGCTACACCTTC
TRBJ1-1,TRBV29-1,14,.,TRBD1,CSVEIRQGDPEAFF,TGCAGCGTTGAAATAAGACAGGGGGACCCTGAAGCTTTCTTT
TRBJ1-5,TRBV5-1,14,medium-sized,.,CASSLGGWNQPQHF,TGCGCCAGCAGCTTGGGGGGGTGGAATCAGCCCCAGCATTTT
TRBJ2-5,TRBV5-1,15,medium-sized,.,CASSLAGTYQETQYF,TGCGCCAGCAGCTTGGCCGGGACATACCAAGAGACCCAGTACTTC
TRBJ2-3,TRBV19,16,.,TRBD1,CARVATTGFVTDTQYF,TGTGCCAGAGTTGCGACGACAGGGTTCGTAACAGATACGCAGTATTTT
TRBJ2-3,TRBV28,13,.,.,CASSGPSTDTQYF,TGTGCCAGCAGTGGGCCGAGCACAGATACGCAGTATTTT
TRBJ2-3,TRBV5-1,14,many,.,CASNGGGDTDTQYF,TGCGCCAGCAACGGAGGCGGGGACACAGATACGCAGTATTTT
TRBJ2-5,TRBV3-1,16,many,TRBD2,CASSPTRAGGQETQYF,TGTGCCAGCAGCCCGACACGCGCGGGGGGGCAAGAGACCCAGTACTTC
TRBJ1-2,TRBV29-1,13,medium-sized,.,CSVFPGAFNGYTF,TGCAGCGTCTTTCCGGGGGCGTTTAATGGCTACACCTTC
TRBJ1-4,TRBV12-1,15,many,.,CASSPPGQGYEKLFF,TGTGCCAGCAGCCCCCCGGGACAGGGGTACGAAAAACTGTTTTTT
TRBJ2-3,TRBV5-5,12,few,.,CASSPEAATQYF,TGTGCCAGCAGCCCCGAAGCGGCTACGCAGTATTTT
TRBJ2-3,TRBV12-3/TRBV12-4,16,medium-sized,.,CASSLRLGPSTDTQYF,TGTGCCAGCAGTTTACGGTTAGGGCCAAGCACAGATACGCAGTATTTT
TRBJ2-7,TRBV6-2/TRBV6-3,15,.,.,CASNDRQRGTYEKHF,TGTGCCAGCAATGACCGTCAAAGGGGCACCTACGAGAAGCACTTC
TRBJ2-5,TRBV11-2,14,medium-sized,TRBD2,CASSSLAGKETQYF,TGTGCCAGCAGCTCACTAGCGGGGAAAGAGACCCAGTACTTC
TRBJ2-3,TRBV11-2,16,many,TRBD1,CASTDPRDRFTDTQYF,TGTGCCAGCACCGATCCCCGGGACAGATTCACAGATACGCAGTATTTT
TRBJ2-1,TRBV7-2,15,many,.,CASSLRLPPYNEQFF,TGTGCCAGCAGCTTACGGCTTCCTCCCTACAATGAGCAGTTCTTC
TRBJ1-5,TRBV30,14,medium-sized,.,CAWGGPGGNQPQHF,TGTGCCTGGGGGGGTCCAGGCGGTAATCAGCCCCAGCATTTT
TRBJ2-1,TRBV5-6,15,many,TRBD1,CASSLALTGYNEQFF,TGTGCCAGCAGCTTGGCCCTGACAGGGTACAATGAGCAGTTCTTC
TRBJ2-7,TRBV6-5,14,many,TRBD1,CASTSGTGAYEQYF,TGTGCCAGCACCTCCGGGACAGGGGCCTACGAGCAGTACTTC
TRBJ2-7,TRBV25-1,13,many,TRBD1,CASSETGSYEQYF,TGTGCCAGCAGTGAGACAGGGTCCTACGAGCAGTACTTC
TRBJ1-6,TRBV21-1,20,medium-sized,.,CASSKAACGSSSSYNSPLHF,TGTGCCAGCAGCAAAGCCGCTTGCGGGTCTTCGAGCTCCTATAATTCACCCCTCCACTTT
TRBJ2-5,TRBV10-3,14,medium-sized,TRBD2,CATGGGGDFETQYF,TGTGCCACCGGAGGCGGGGGGGATTTTGAGACCCAGTACTTC
TRBJ1-5,TRBV15,14,medium-sized,TRBD1,CATSSGTGYQPQHF,TGTGCCACCAGCTCAGGGACAGGTTATCAGCCCCAGCATTTT
TRBJ2-5,TRBV7-2,12,many,.,CASSLIKETQYF,TGTGCCAGCAGCTTAATTAAAGAGACCCAGTACTTC
TRBJ2-1,TRBV11-2,16,medium-sized,TRBD2,CASSLGGGGIYNEQFF,TGTGCCAGCAGCTTAGGAGGCGGGGGGATTTACAATGAGCAGTTCTTC
TRBJ2-1,TRBV24-1,15,many,.,CATSDGGNLSNEQFF,TGTGCCACCAGTGATGGGGGAAACTTGAGCAATGAGCAGTTCTTC
TRBJ2-3,TRBV4-1,18,medium-sized,TRBD2,CASSQDPGLAGFTDTQYF,TGCGCCAGCAGCCAAGATCCCGGACTAGCGGGGTTCACAGATACGCAGTATTTT
TRBJ2-7,TRBV5-8,10,few,.,CASGITEQYF,TGTGCCAGCGGAATCACCGAGCAGTACTTC
TRBJ2-5,TRBV29-1,13,medium-sized,.,CSVEGRGRETQYF,TGCAGCGTTGAAGGGCGGGGACGAGAGACCCAGTACTTC
TRBJ2-7,TRBV5-1,13,medium-sized,.,CASSPGVAYEQYF,TGCGCCAGCAGCCCAGGGGTTGCCTACGAGCAGTACTTC
TRBJ2-7,TRBV7-9,15,many,TRBD1,CAISPGTGISYEQYF,TGTGCCATCAGCCCGGGGACAGGGATCTCCTACGAGCAGTACTTC
TRBJ1-6,TRBV6-5,16,many,.,CASSYFGRGTNSPLHF,TGTGCCAGCAGTTACTTTGGTCGGGGGACTAATTCACCCCTCCACTTT
TRBJ2-5,TRBV7-9,15,few,TRBD2,CASSPWGGSQETQYF,TGTGCCAGCAGCCCGTGGGGCGGGAGCCAAGAGACCCAGTACTTC
TRBJ1-2,TRBV12-3/TRBV12-4,13,.,.,CSSSFRTVGGYTF,TGTTCCAGCAGTTTCCGGACAGTGGGCGGCTACACCTTC
TRBJ2-2,TRBV7-3,14,once,.,CASSLSLAARELFF,TGTGCCAGCAGCTTAAGTCTAGCAGCCCGGGAGCTGTTTTTT